A selection of T cell receptor beta chains follows, all from one sample in a study of blood T cells in healthy people across ages. TCRdb reprocessed the 5' RACE reads via MiXCR and lists one record per CDR3 protein. The table records some 1.4 million distinct CDR3 sequences, about 40% of them present only once. Sequencing input: blood. Source of these receptors: a woman younger than 30 in good health. CDR3s leave out the opening cysteine and the closing phenylalanine or tryptophan.

v_gene: TRBV20-1; CDR3aa: SARIPGRISNTGELF
v_gene: TRBV11-2; CDR3aa: ASSFRDPADTQY
v_gene: TRBV25-1; CDR3aa: ASSVGLAGPYNEQF
v_gene: TRBV3-1; CDR3aa: ASGQGGQAGYGYT
v_gene: TRBV29-1; CDR3aa: SVQGGTYNEQF
v_gene: TRBV6-5; CDR3aa: ASSKAGHNSPLH
v_gene: TRBV7-2; CDR3aa: ASSLRVVTDTQY
v_gene: TRBV12-3/TRBV12-4; CDR3aa: ASSGTGGHTGELF
v_gene: TRBV5-1; CDR3aa: ASSLMDGGSSEKLF
v_gene: TRBV2; CDR3aa: ASSERGPHEAF
v_gene: TRBV6-4; CDR3aa: ASSVLAGGPDTQY
v_gene: TRBV5-5; CDR3aa: ASSGGPEDSNQPQH
v_gene: TRBV20-1; CDR3aa: SAASSGSGAKNIQY
v_gene: TRBV2; CDR3aa: ASSQKAQTGVNEQF
v_gene: TRBV20-1; CDR3aa: SVPTGGAVNSPLH
v_gene: TRBV10-3; CDR3aa: AISEPGEITGELF
v_gene: TRBV12-3/TRBV12-4; CDR3aa: ASRPLGGAETQY
v_gene: TRBV30; CDR3aa: AWSVRTEDEQY
v_gene: TRBV4-2; CDR3aa: ASSQVTAGGPETQY
v_gene: TRBV24-1; CDR3aa: ATSEGGDYGYT
v_gene: TRBV7-3; CDR3aa: ASSQSGSPNSPLH
v_gene: TRBV7-3; CDR3aa: ASSMEGGQYNEQF
v_gene: TRBV3-1; CDR3aa: ASSLPWAGGVNEQY
v_gene: TRBV20-1; CDR3aa: SATRDSYSNQPQH
v_gene: TRBV29-1; CDR3aa: SVDIAGRTYEQY
v_gene: TRBV25-1; CDR3aa: ASSGLFGEKLF
v_gene: TRBV6-7; CDR3aa: ASSFPKRVEYEQY
v_gene: TRBV24-1; CDR3aa: ATSETLAGGYNEQF
v_gene: TRBV20-1; CDR3aa: SARGDFDYEQY
v_gene: TRBV6-6; CDR3aa: ASSSHAYWEETQF
v_gene: TRBV6-5; CDR3aa: ASRPLTSGILREQY
v_gene: TRBV4-1; CDR3aa: ASSPLLSGGYEQY
v_gene: TRBV11-2; CDR3aa: ASSLGRGGHQPQH
v_gene: TRBV10-2; CDR3aa: ASRQHEGGSAYEQY
v_gene: TRBV12-3/TRBV12-4; CDR3aa: ASRAGTHWETQY
v_gene: TRBV29-1; CDR3aa: SAEGRNYGYT
v_gene: TRBV5-6; CDR3aa: ASSLDRTTYEQY
v_gene: TRBV28; CDR3aa: ASSAGRGPEY
v_gene: TRBV15; CDR3aa: ATSSRSPQYQETQY
v_gene: TRBV6-5; CDR3aa: ASSYGGQGPNNEQF
v_gene: TRBV5-1; CDR3aa: ASSRWTSNTGELF
v_gene: TRBV5-1; CDR3aa: ASSRGGEAFDSPLH
v_gene: TRBV12-3/TRBV12-4; CDR3aa: ASSPGPGRYGYT
v_gene: TRBV5-1; CDR3aa: ASSRTSGSTDTQY
v_gene: TRBV6-5; CDR3aa: ASSYSRGEGTEAF
v_gene: TRBV27; CDR3aa: ASSFAQAGSWTQY
v_gene: TRBV7-2; CDR3aa: ASAGEGGIHNQPQH
v_gene: TRBV7-8; CDR3aa: ACSRRGAGTFNTEAF
v_gene: TRBV6-1; CDR3aa: ASSITGSGTYEQY
v_gene: TRBV7-2; CDR3aa: ASSLGLAGKQETQY
v_gene: TRBV28; CDR3aa: ASSLPYNSPLH